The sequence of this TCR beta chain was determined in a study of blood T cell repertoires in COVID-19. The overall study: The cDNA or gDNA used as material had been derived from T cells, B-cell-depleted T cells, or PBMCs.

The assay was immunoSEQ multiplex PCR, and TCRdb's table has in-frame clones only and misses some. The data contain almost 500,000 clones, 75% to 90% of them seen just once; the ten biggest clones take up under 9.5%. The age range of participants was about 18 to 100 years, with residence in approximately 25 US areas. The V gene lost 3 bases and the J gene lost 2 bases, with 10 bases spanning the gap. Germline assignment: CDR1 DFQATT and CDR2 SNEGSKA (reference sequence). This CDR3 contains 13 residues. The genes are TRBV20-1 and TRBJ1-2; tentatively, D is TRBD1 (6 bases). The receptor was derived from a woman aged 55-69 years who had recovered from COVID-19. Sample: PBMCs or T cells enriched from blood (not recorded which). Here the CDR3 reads CSASDRPNYGYTF. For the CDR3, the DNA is TGCAGTGCTAGTGACAGGCCGAACTATGGCTACACCTTC.